Below, 26 T cell receptor beta chains from the same sample are listed, as sequenced in a study of blood T cell repertoires in COVID-19. Only in-frame clones appear in the TCRdb table, and some are missing; sequencing was by immunoSEQ multiplex PCR. Of 40,000 to 50,000 clones in the sample, approximately 86% are singletons; the top ten hold around 2.9%. The sample was peripheral blood. The receptor set was obtained from a woman older than 75 with acute or convalescent COVID-19.

This clone was detected only once. The chain has TRBV5-3 and TRBJ1-1; TRBD1 is a possible D gene (5 bases). TRBV5-3 belongs to the ORF category, with a function that is uncertain. This CDR3 comprises 13 residues. Deletions cut 7 bases from V and 5 bases from J, with 15 bases between. The CDR3: CARAQPGSTEAFF. CDR3 coding DNA: TGTGCCAGAGCCCAACCAGGGTCAACTGAAGCTTTCTTT.

This rearrangement joins TRBV6-5 to TRBJ2-3; 11 bases agree with TRBD2. The CDR3 contains 15 residues. The germline CDR1 and CDR2 sequences are MNHEY and SVGAGI. Germline trimming cut 6 bases from V and 2 bases from J; bases unmatched to any gene: 4. DNA for the CDR3: TGTGCCAGCAGCCCGACTAGCGGGGACACAGATACGCAGTATTTT. Amino acids: CASSPTSGDTDTQYF.

V and J are TRBV25-1 and TRBJ1-4; no definite D call. Germline assignment: CDR1 MGHDK and CDR2 SYGVNS. V was shortened by 3 bases and J by 0 bases, with 5 bases between the two germline ends. The CDR3 totals 14 residues. CDR3 sequence reads: CASSDVATNEKLFF. CDR3 bases: TGTGCCAGCAGTGACGTCGCAACTAATGAAAAACTGTTTTTT.

This sequence joins TRBV23-1 and TRBJ1-2, with D uncertain. TRBV23-1 is known as an ORF, though its function is uncertain. Trimming pared 1 base from V and 8 bases from J, leaving 11 bases between. This CDR3 has 13 amino acids. The CDR3 DNA follows: TGCGCCAGCAGTCAATGCCCCGGGTTAGGCTACACCTTC. It codes for CASSQCPGLGYTF.

DNA of the CDR3: TGTGCCAGCAGTGAAGGGGACAGGGGGCAGGGTGAAAAACTGTTTTTT. It codes for CASSEGDRGQGEKLFF. The chain couples TRBV2 to TRBJ1-4; 12 bases are a match to TRBD1. Germline CDR1 SNHLY, CDR2 FYNNEI. V lost 1 base and J lost 7; bases outside the gene matches: 4. The CDR3 length is 16 residues.

The chain's CDR3 is CASGQGGTKNIQYF. CDR3 DNA: TGTGCCAGCGGGCAAGGGGGAACCAAAAACATTCAGTACTTC. V is TRBV27 and J is TRBJ2-4, with a possible D match to TRBD1 (6 bases). CDR1 and CDR2 (germline): MNHEY, SMNVEV (reference sequence). The CDR3 totals 14 residues. V was shortened by 8 bases and J by 2 bases, with 13 bases between the two germline ends.

The chain carries TRBV7-8 and TRBJ2-3, with 8 bases that match TRBD2. J lost 2 bases, V lost 1 base, and 8 bases had no gene match. This CDR3 has 17 amino acids. CDR1 and CDR2 from the germline V gene are SGHVS and FQNEAQ. The CDR3 region has the DNA TGTGCCAGCAGCTTAGGGCGGGGGGCGAAATCCACAGATACGCAGTATTTT. Its protein product is CASSLGRGAKSTDTQYF.

The V gene is TRBV7-2, the J gene TRBJ2-3, with a possible D match to TRBD1 (6 bases). This CDR3 is built from 14 residues. V was clipped by 8 bases and J by 2 bases, with 14 bases between them. CDR1 and CDR2 from the germline V gene are SGHTA and FQGNSA. CDR3 loop: CASRLGQLTDTQYF. CDR3 sequence (DNA): TGTGCCAGCCGCCTCGGACAGCTCACAGATACGCAGTATTTT.

The chain is built from TRBV5-1 and TRBJ1-5; no clear D gene. This CDR3 region has 15 residues. The germline V gene encodes CDR1 SGHRS and CDR2 YFSETQ. The V end lost 4 bases, the J end lost 0 bases, and 11 bases lay between the germline ends. CDR3 DNA: TGCGCCAGCAGCCCCGATGGCAATAGCAATCAGCCCCAGCATTTT. This sequence encodes CASSPDGNSNQPQHF.

The chain is built from TRBV2 and TRBJ1-5; D is ambiguous. The CDR3 length is 14 residues. Germline V gene data show CDR1 as SNHLY and CDR2 as FYNNEI. V gave up 4 bases and J gave up 6 bases, with 13 bases separating them. The DNA for the CDR3 is TGTGCCAGCAGTGGCCCCTTGAGGGTTCAGCCCCAGCATTTT. Translated, it gives CASSGPLRVQPQHF.

This rearrangement joins TRBV29-1 to TRBJ2-2; TRBD1 matches at 10 bases. Trimming removed 5 bases from V and 4 bases from J; junction bases left unmatched: 7. The CDR3 extends over 15 amino acids. Germline values: CDR1 SQVTM, CDR2 ANQGSEA. This CDR3 reads CSVLRQGAGTGELFF. CDR3 nucleotides: TGCAGCGTTTTGCGACAGGGGGCGGGCACCGGGGAGCTGTTTTTT.

J is TRBJ2-3 and V is TRBV24-1, with TRBD1 matching over 7 bases. With 7 bases clipped from V and 0 bases from J, the junction kept 3 bases outside the gene matches. Germline V CDR1 and CDR2: KGHDR, SFDVKD. CDR3 size: 14 residues. CDR3 sequence: CATSGQASTDTQYF. Written as DNA, the CDR3 is TGTGCCACCAGCGGACAGGCTAGCACAGATACGCAGTATTTT.

The gene calls are TRBV5-4 and TRBJ1-1, with D possibly matching TRBD1 (5 bases). The CDR3 contains 15 residues. V was shortened by 4 bases and J by 1 base, with 14 bases between the two germline ends. The germline CDR1 and CDR2 sequences are SGHNT and YYREEE (reference sequence). CDR3 sequence: CASSGGVLSNTEAFF. The CDR3 nucleotides are TGTGCCAGCAGCGGAGGGGTTTTGTCGAACACTGAAGCTTTCTTT.

The gene calls are TRBV10-3 and TRBJ2-1; D gene uncertain. Germline V gives CDR1 ENHRY, CDR2 SYGVKD. CDR3 length: 14 residues. V was cut by 3 bases and J by 5 bases, with 11 bases left in between. The chain's CDR3 is CAISDRNTHNEQFF. CDR3 nucleotides: TGTGCCATCAGTGACAGAAATACACACAATGAGCAGTTCTTC.

The V gene is TRBV25-1, the J gene TRBJ1-6; the match to TRBD1 covers 7 bases. Per the germline V gene, CDR1 is MGHDK and CDR2 is SYGVNS. Trimming at V came to 5 bases and at J to 9 bases, leaving 7 bases not matched to a gene. This CDR3 spans 14 amino acids. CDR3 in amino acids: CASSTTGEVSPLHF. DNA of the CDR3: TGTGCCAGCAGTACAACAGGGGAGGTTTCACCCCTCCACTTT.

This chain joins TRBV15 and TRBJ1-4, with unresolved D. The CDR3 sequence is 12 residues long. The germline V and J ends were trimmed by 3 bases and 8 bases, with 7 bases remaining between them. Per germline, CDR1 LNHNV and CDR2 YYDKDF (reference sequence). In DNA form, the CDR3 reads TGTGCCACCAGCAGGGCGGCCGAAAAACTGTTTTTT. Protein sequence: CATSRAAEKLFF. Full variable domain (rest looked up from reference TRBV15 and TRBJ1-4): DAMVIQNPRYQVTQFGKPVTLSCSQTLNHNVMYWYQQKSSQAPKLLFHYYDKDFNNEADTPDNFQSRRPNTSFCFLDIRSPGLGDTAMYLCATSRAAEKLFFGSGTQLSVL.

V and J are TRBV11-2 and TRBJ2-2, with a weak D call TRBD1 (5 bases). Trimming took 5 bases from V and 7 from J, leaving 14 bases between them. In germline, CDR1 is SGHAT, CDR2 FQNNGV. The CDR3 runs to 14 residues. CDR3 protein: CASSHQGLGGELFF. CDR3 bases: TGTGCCAGCAGCCACCAGGGCCTGGGCGGGGAGCTGTTTTTT.

V gene TRBV5-1 combines with J gene TRBJ2-3; 9 bases match TRBD1. The CDR3 totals 14 residues. Germline V gene sequence: CDR1 SGHRS, CDR2 YFSETQ. The J segment lost 6 bases and the V segment lost 3 bases, leaving 5 bases of the junction unmatched. CDR3: CASSSDRGGDTQYF. In DNA form, the CDR3 reads TGCGCCAGCAGCTCGGACAGGGGTGGTGATACGCAGTATTTT.

The V call is TRBV28, the J call TRBJ1-1; possibly TRBD1 for D (5 bases). Germline lookup yields CDR1 MDHEN and CDR2 SYDVKM. The CDR3 is 13 residues long. Trimming shortened V by 3 bases and J by 7 bases, and 12 bases separated the two germline ends. The CDR3, as DNA: TGTGCCAGCAGTTTGATCAGGGAAGGTGAAGCTTTCTTT. Translating gives CASSLIREGEAFF. The variable domain in full, completed from reference TRBV28 and TRBJ1-1, reads DVKVTQSSRYLVKRTGEKVFLECVQDMDHENMFWYRQDPGLGLRLIYFSYDVKMKEKGDIPEGYSVSREKKERFSLILESASTNQTSMYLCASSLIREGEAFFGQGTRLTVV.

The CDR3 DNA reads TGTGCCAGCAGCTTGGAAGCAGGGAGCGGGGTATTCTACACCTTC. Its translation: CASSLEAGSGVFYTF. This chain connects TRBV5-4 to TRBJ1-2; D might be TRBD1 (5 bases). This CDR3 contains 15 residues. Trimming removed 0 bases from V and 10 bases from J, with 19 bases in between. Germline-derived CDR1 and CDR2 are SGHNT and YYREEE (reference sequence).

The CDR3: CASSKGSTDTQYF. The DNA for the CDR3 is TGTGCCAGTAGTAAGGGGAGCACAGATACGCAGTATTTT. This sequence joins TRBV19 and TRBJ2-3; D may be TRBD1 (5 bases). Germline V CDR1 and CDR2: LNHDA, SQIVND (reference sequence). This CDR3 has 13 residues. The V and J ends lost 4 bases and 0 bases respectively, with 5 bases between them. Together with reference TRBV19 and TRBJ2-3, the CDR3 gives the full variable domain: DGGITQSPKYLFRKEGQNVTLSCEQNLNHDAMYWYRQDPGQGLRLIYYSQIVNDFQKGDIAEGYSVSREKKESFPLTVTSAQKNPTAFYLCASSKGSTDTQYFGPGTRLTVL.

This clone has just one count. V is TRBV18 and J is TRBJ2-4; 7 bases agree with TRBD2. This CDR3 is built from 17 residues. CDR1 and CDR2 (germline): KGHSH, LQKENI. J gave up 0 bases and V 3 bases, and 8 bases lay outside the gene matches. CDR3 sequence: CASSPREVDLAKNIQYF. The CDR3, as DNA: TGTGCCAGCTCACCTCGGGAGGTCGATCTAGCCAAAAACATTCAGTACTTC.

The chain links TRBV6-5 to TRBJ1-4; D is perhaps TRBD1 (5 bases). The germline V gene encodes CDR1 MNHEY and CDR2 SVGAGI. This CDR3 contains 15 residues. Trimming took off 0 bases at V and 7 bases at J, with 12 bases between the two ends. CDR3 loop: CASSYSTAGGEKLFF. The CDR3 DNA is TGTGCCAGCAGTTACTCAACGGCGGGGGGTGAAAAACTGTTTTTT.

In its sample, this clone was seen a few times. The rearrangement joins TRBV7-9 to TRBJ1-1, with 7 bases lining up with TRBD1. Germline V gene sequence: CDR1 SEHNR, CDR2 FQNEAQ (reference sequence). The CDR3 length is 14 residues. V shed 5 bases and J 3 bases; nucleotides not matched to a gene: 6. The chain's CDR3 is CASSRRGEDTEAFF. CDR3 nucleotide sequence: TGTGCCAGCAGCCGCAGGGGGGAAGACACTGAAGCTTTCTTT.

This sequence joins TRBV7-6 and TRBJ1-3; D is ambiguous. The CDR3 spans 15 residues. Germline V gene data show CDR1 as SGHVS and CDR2 as FNYEAQ. Trimming removed 5 bases from V and 2 bases from J, with 13 bases in between. Written as DNA, the CDR3 is TGTGCCAGCAGCCCTGGGCCGACCACTGGAAACACCATATATTTT. Amino acids: CASSPGPTTGNTIYF.

J is TRBJ1-5 and V is TRBV7-6; weak D call: TRBD1 (5 bases). The CDR3 is 15 amino acids. V was clipped by 1 base and J by 4 bases, with 11 bases between them. Germline lookup yields CDR1 SGHVS and CDR2 FNYEAQ. CDR3 sequence (DNA): TGTGCCAGCAGCTTAGGGGCAGGGATTAATCAGCCCCAGCATTTT. It specifies CASSLGAGINQPQHF.